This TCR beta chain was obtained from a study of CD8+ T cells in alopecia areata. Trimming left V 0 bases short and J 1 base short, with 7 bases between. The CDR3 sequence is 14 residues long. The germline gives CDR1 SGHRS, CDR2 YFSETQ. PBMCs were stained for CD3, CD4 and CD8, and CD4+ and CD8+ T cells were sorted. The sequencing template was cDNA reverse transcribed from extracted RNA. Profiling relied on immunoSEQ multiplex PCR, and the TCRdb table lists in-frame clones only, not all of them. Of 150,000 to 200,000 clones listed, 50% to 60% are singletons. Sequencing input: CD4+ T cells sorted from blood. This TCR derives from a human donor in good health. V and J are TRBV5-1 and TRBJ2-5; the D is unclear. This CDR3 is CASSLANSQETQYF. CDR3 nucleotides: TGCGCCAGCAGCTTGGCCAACAGCCAAGAGACCCAGTACTTC.